These 22 T cell receptor beta chains came from one sample sequenced in a study of regulatory T cells in long-lasting Graves disease (dated by TCRdb to the early 2020s). The sample's time point label, decoded: newly diagnosed GD, antithyroid drugs for less than 3 months. For both TCR sequencing and RNA sequencing, RNA was extracted from PBMCs in TRIzol. The method was multiplex PCR. Sequenced using an Illumina HiSeq 4000. TCR beta libraries were built with iRepertoire HTBI primers and Arm-PCR amplification of CDR3 regions. TCRdb reprocessing: public reads trimmed at Q25 with fastp, clones called with MiXCR, in-frame beta chains kept. Each CDR3 protein gets just one entry, which takes the most common genes and DNA from the rows behind it. The sample table contains 200,000 to 250,000 distinct CDR3 sequences; only one count was recorded for roughly 20% of them. About 12% of the sample comes from the top ten.

This sample was also put to use in a study of T cells in Graves' hyperthyroidism and ophthalmopathy.

This specimen was peripheral blood mononuclear cells (PBMCs), taken at new diagnosis, from a patient treated with antithyroid drugs. These receptors originate from a woman under 40 with Graves disease. Donor details come from another sample of the same person, matched by shared clones.

The table lists this clonotype with many counts. The chain links TRBV12-3 or TRBV12-4 to TRBJ2-5; TRBD1 might be the D (5 bases). With 3 bases removed from V and 2 bases from J, the gap between germline ends came to 10 bases. CDR3 length equals 14 residues. The CDR3 reads CASSFRRTQETQYF. The CDR3, as DNA: TGTGCCAGCAGTTTCCGGCGGACACAAGAGACCCAGTACTTC.

This clonotype has at least ten counts. The chain combines TRBV29-1 with TRBJ1-1; 8 positions match TRBD1. The CDR3 runs to 15 residues. Trimming at V came to 3 bases and at J to 9 bases, leaving 15 bases not matched to a gene. Germline CDR1 and CDR2: SQVTM and ANQGSEA. The CDR3 protein is CSVEGLGQGALKAFF. The DNA of the CDR3 is TGCAGCGTTGAGGGCCTAGGGCAGGGGGCCCTTAAAGCTTTCTTT.

This clonotype was seen repeatedly, ten times or more. The chain recombines TRBV6-1 with TRBJ1-2; maybe TRBD1 (6 bases). CDR3 length equals 16 residues. The V gene's germline CDR1 is MNHNS and CDR2 SASEGT. V gave up 9 bases and J gave up 2 bases, with 22 bases separating them. The CDR3 here is CASRKEGGMVNYGYTF. CDR3 sequence (DNA): TGTGCCAGTAGAAAAGAGGGGGGAATGGTAAACTATGGCTACACCTTC.

Concerning this clonotype itself: Only one base separates this from a far larger clonotype, so it likely reflects a read error. The CDR3 protein is CASSYPTWGGYGYTF. The CDR3 DNA reads TGTGCCAGCAGTTACCCCACATGGGGCGGATATGGCTACACCTTC. This chain links TRBV6-5 with TRBJ1-2; perhaps TRBD1 as D (5 bases). Trimming removed 2 bases at V and 5 bases at J, with 15 bases between. This CDR3 spans 15 amino acids. Germline CDR1 reads MNHEY; CDR2 reads SVGAGI.

This clonotype was seen repeatedly, ten times or more. The rearrangement uses TRBV27 and TRBJ1-5; no clear D. Trimming took 2 bases from V and 3 from J, leaving 11 bases between them. The germline CDR1 and CDR2 sequences are MNHEY and SMNVEV (reference sequence). The CDR3 is 15 amino acids. CDR3 sequence (DNA): TGTGCCAGCAGTTTAAGGGCCCAGTCCAATCAGCCCCAGCATTTT. It codes for CASSLRAQSNQPQHF.

This clonotype was counted between two and nine times. V is TRBV4-1 and J is TRBJ1-2; a possible D gene is TRBD1 (6 bases). The germline V gene encodes CDR1 MGHRA and CDR2 YSYEKL. The CDR3 is made up of 13 amino acids. V lost 5 bases and J lost 4, with 11 bases in between. CDR3: CASSTGAGYGYTF. The CDR3 DNA is TGCGCCAGCAGCACGGGGGCCGGCTATGGCTACACCTTC.

This clonotype has at least ten counts. The chain carries TRBV7-9 and TRBJ1-5; D is unclear. Germline CDR1 and CDR2: SEHNR and FQNEAQ (reference sequence). The CDR3 is made up of 14 amino acids. Trimming removed 2 bases at V and 3 bases at J, with 8 bases between. The chain's CDR3 is CASSLSPSNQPQHF. Here the CDR3 DNA reads TGTGCCAGCAGCTTAAGTCCGTCCAATCAGCCCCAGCATTTT.

Ten or more counts support this clonotype. The chain joins TRBV7-3 to TRBJ1-1; TRBD1 matches 8 bases. Germline-derived CDR1 and CDR2 are SGHTA and FQGTGA. The V and J ends lost 5 bases and 6 bases, in that order; junction bases with no gene match: 5. The CDR3 contains 13 residues. The CDR3 sequence: CASSRDRPSEAFF. CDR3 bases: TGTGCCAGCAGCAGGGACAGGCCCTCTGAAGCTTTCTTT.

This clonotype was detected ten times or more. The chain links TRBV27 to TRBJ1-2; 7 bases line up with TRBD1. The germline V gene encodes CDR1 MNHEY and CDR2 SMNVEV (reference sequence). V was pared by 2 bases and J by 8 bases, with 17 bases of the junction left unmatched. The CDR3 is 17 amino acids. The CDR3 sequence is CASSLTGTAFPKGGYTF. The CDR3 nucleotides read TGTGCCAGCAGTTTAACGGGGACAGCCTTCCCGAAGGGAGGCTACACCTTC.

The table lists this clonotype with a few counts. The chain has TRBV30 and TRBJ1-4, with D possibly TRBD1 on 5 matching bases. Germline CDR1 is GTSNPN and CDR2 is SVGIG (reference sequence). The CDR3 has 14 residues. Trimming took 7 bases from V and 8 from J, leaving 20 bases between them. The CDR3 reads CAYKQGKGREKLFF. The CDR3 region has the DNA TGTGCCTACAAACAAGGGAAGGGGCGAGAAAAACTGTTTTTT.

This chain connects TRBV6-1 to TRBJ1-1, with D unclear. Trimming took 10 bases from V and 0 from J, leaving 12 bases between them. Germline V gene data show CDR1 as MNHNS and CDR2 as SASEGT. This CDR3 is 13 amino acids long. The DNA for the CDR3 is TGTGCCATGAAACGGCAGCTGAACACTGAAGCTTTCTTT. This encodes CAMKRQLNTEAFF.

With regard to this clonotype: This CDR3 fails to terminate in the conserved phenylalanine or tryptophan, so it likely reflects a read error. J is TRBJ2-7 and V is TRBV12-3 or TRBV12-4; tentative D call: TRBD1 (5 bases). The CDR3 spans 13 residues. V lost 5 bases, J lost 6 bases, and 14 bases lay in between. DNA for the CDR3: TGTGCCAGCAGTCAGGGAACTCTAGGCGAGCAGTACATC. Residues: CASSQGTLGEQYI.

This clonotype has a handful of counts. The DNA of the CDR3 is TGTGCCAGCACCTTTAGAGACAGGGGGCTGGATACGCAGTATTTT. The encoded protein is CASTFRDRGLDTQYF. The V and J genes are TRBV6-1 and TRBJ2-3; 10 nucleotides agree with TRBD1. After removal of 7 bases from V and 6 bases from J, the junction contained 10 bases not matched to a gene. Germline assignment: CDR1 MNHNS and CDR2 SASEGT. The CDR3 spans 15 residues.

This clonotype was seen ten or more times. The CDR3, as DNA: TGTGCCAGTAGAATGGGTGTAGGGAGCTACGAGCAGTACTTC. Its translation: CASRMGVGSYEQYF. The chain carries TRBV19 and TRBJ2-7; D may be TRBD2 (5 bases). The CDR3 consists of 14 residues. The V end lost 6 bases, the J end lost 3 bases, and 15 bases lay between the germline ends. Germline values: CDR1 LNHDA, CDR2 SQIVND (reference sequence).

This chain connects TRBV5-1 to TRBJ2-1, with 8 bases matching TRBD1. The CDR3 contains 18 residues. Looked up from germline, CDR1 is SGHRS and CDR2 is YFSETQ. V trimming: 3 bases; J trimming: 4 bases; junction bases outside the gene matches: 15. Here the CDR3 DNA reads TGCGCCAGCAGCTCCACCTCGGGACAGGCTCCAGTTTACAATGAGCAGTTCTTC. Encoded protein: CASSSTSGQAPVYNEQFF.

This clonotype was seen at least ten times. V is TRBV7-9 and J is TRBJ2-3, with D tentatively TRBD2 (5 bases). The V and J ends lost 0 bases and 7 bases respectively, with 11 bases between them. CDR1 is SEHNR and CDR2 is FQNEAQ in the germline V gene (reference sequence). The CDR3 has 14 amino acids. The CDR3 bases are TGTGCCAGCAGCTTAGCGGGAGTAATAAATACGCAGTATTTT. Amino acid sequence: CASSLAGVINTQYF.

This clonotype was seen a single time. A read error is the likely source, as a far larger clone sits one nucleotide away. This chain links TRBV12-3 or TRBV12-4 with TRBJ2-4; D possibly matches TRBD1 or TRBD2 (5 bases each). The CDR3 runs 15 residues. V was trimmed by 6 bases and J by 13 bases, leaving 25 bases between them. As DNA, the CDR3 is TGTGCCAGCAGCCGCCCCGGGGCAGGGAACATTGAGCAGTACTTC. Amino acid sequence: CASSRPGAGNIEQYF.

The table lists this clonotype with a count of one. An end of the junction does not agree with germline; a read error may underlie this. V usage is TRBV7-9 and J usage is TRBJ2-6; 11 nucleotides match TRBD2. CDR3 length: 18 residues. CDR1 is SEHNR, CDR2 FQNEAQ, per germline (reference sequence). The DNA for the CDR3 is TGTGCCAGCATCCTGATTAGCGGGGGGGCCCCTGGGACCAACGTCCTGACTTTC. Amino acid sequence: CASILISGGAPGTNVLTF.

In its sample, this clonotype was seen many times. The V call is TRBV10-3, the J call TRBJ2-3; 8 bases are shared with TRBD2. The J segment lost 1 base and the V segment lost 7 bases, leaving 1 base of the junction unmatched. The length of the CDR3 is 13 residues. Germline V gene lookup returns CDR1 ENHRY and CDR2 SYGVKD. The CDR3 coding sequence is TGTGCCATCATGCGGGAGGGCACAGATACGCAGTATTTT. Its protein is CAIMREGTDTQYF.

This clonotype was seen repeatedly, ten times or more. This chain connects TRBV27 to TRBJ1-5; unclear D gene. The CDR3 contains 13 residues. CDR1 and CDR2 (germline): MNHEY, SMNVEV (reference sequence). V was pared by 6 bases and J by 0 bases, with 6 bases between. CDR3 in amino acids: CASRPYSNQPQHF. For the CDR3, the DNA is TGTGCCAGCAGACCTTATAGCAATCAGCCCCAGCATTTT.

This chain uses TRBV15 with TRBJ2-7; D is perhaps TRBD1 or TRBD2 (5 bases each). The ends were cut back, 1 base at V and 12 bases at J, with 16 bases in the middle. The CDR3 covers 13 residues. CDR1 and CDR2 from the germline V gene are LNHNV and YYDKDF (reference sequence). CDR3 protein: CATSRGEGEKRYF. As DNA, the CDR3 is TGTGCCACCAGCAGAGGGGAAGGGGAGAAGCGGTACTTC.

At least ten counts were recorded for this clonotype. This chain links TRBV2 with TRBJ2-1; TRBD2 agrees at 11 bases. V lost 4 bases and J lost 0; bases outside the gene matches: 2. Germline V lookup: CDR1 SNHLY, CDR2 FYNNEI. The CDR3 extends over 16 amino acids. CDR3 coding DNA: TGTGCCAGCAGTGGACTAGCGGGGAGCTCCTACAATGAGCAGTTCTTC. Translating gives CASSGLAGSSYNEQFF.